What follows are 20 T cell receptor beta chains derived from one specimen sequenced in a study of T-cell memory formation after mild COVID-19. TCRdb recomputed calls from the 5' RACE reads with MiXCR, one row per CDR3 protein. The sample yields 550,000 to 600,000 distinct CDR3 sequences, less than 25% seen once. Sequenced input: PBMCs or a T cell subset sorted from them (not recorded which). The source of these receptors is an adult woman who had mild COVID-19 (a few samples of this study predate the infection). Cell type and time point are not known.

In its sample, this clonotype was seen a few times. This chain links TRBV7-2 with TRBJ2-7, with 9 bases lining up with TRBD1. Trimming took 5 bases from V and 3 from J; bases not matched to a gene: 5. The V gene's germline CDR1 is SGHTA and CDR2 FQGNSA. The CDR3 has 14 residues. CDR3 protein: CASSVGQGFYEQYF. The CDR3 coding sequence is TGTGCCAGCAGCGTAGGACAGGGGTTCTACGAGCAGTACTTC.

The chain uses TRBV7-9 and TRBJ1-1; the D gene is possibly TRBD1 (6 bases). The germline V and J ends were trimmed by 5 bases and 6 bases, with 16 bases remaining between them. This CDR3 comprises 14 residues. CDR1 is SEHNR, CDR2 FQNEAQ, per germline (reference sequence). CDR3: CASSLTGLTPEAFF. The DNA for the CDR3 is TGTGCCAGCAGCCTTACAGGGTTGACGCCTGAAGCTTTCTTT.

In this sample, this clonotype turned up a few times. CDR3 sequence (DNA): TGTGCCAGTAGTATAGGTTTAGCGGGCAGGGGCTCCTACAATGAGCAGTTCTTC. Its translation is CASSIGLAGRGSYNEQFF. The J gene is TRBJ2-1, the V gene TRBV19, with a weak D call TRBD2 (7 bases). The CDR3 consists of 18 residues. Germline CDR1 and CDR2: LNHDA and SQIVND (reference sequence). V shed 1 base and J shed 0 bases, with 16 bases lying between them.

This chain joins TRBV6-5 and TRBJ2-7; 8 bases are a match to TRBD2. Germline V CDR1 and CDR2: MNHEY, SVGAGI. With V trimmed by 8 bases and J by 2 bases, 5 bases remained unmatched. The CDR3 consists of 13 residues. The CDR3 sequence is CASCSGNTYEQYF. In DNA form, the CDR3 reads TGTGCCAGCTGTAGCGGGAACACCTACGAGCAGTACTTC.

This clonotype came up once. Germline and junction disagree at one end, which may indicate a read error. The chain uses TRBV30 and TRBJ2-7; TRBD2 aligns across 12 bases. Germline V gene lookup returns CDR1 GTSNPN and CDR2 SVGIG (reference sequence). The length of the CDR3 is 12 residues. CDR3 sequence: CAWSLTSGRPFW. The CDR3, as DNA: TGTGCCTGGAGCCTCACTAGCGGGAGGCCCTTTTGG.

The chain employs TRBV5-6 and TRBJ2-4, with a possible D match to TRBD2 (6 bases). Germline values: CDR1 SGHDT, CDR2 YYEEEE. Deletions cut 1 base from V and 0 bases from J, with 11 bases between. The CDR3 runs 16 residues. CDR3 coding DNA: TGTGCCAGCAGCTTGTTTGGGCGGGGAGCCAAAAACATTCAGTACTTC. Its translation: CASSLFGRGAKNIQYF.

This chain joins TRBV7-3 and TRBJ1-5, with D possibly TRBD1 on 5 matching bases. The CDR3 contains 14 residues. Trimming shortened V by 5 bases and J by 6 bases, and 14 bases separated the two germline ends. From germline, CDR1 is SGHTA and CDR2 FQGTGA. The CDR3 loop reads CASSAQGPGQPQHF. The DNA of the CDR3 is TGTGCCAGCAGCGCCCAGGGACCCGGTCAGCCCCAGCATTTT.

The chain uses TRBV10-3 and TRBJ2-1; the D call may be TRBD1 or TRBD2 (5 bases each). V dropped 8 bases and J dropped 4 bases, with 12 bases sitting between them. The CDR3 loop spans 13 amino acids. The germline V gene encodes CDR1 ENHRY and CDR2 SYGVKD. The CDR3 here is CAIGGQHYNEQFF. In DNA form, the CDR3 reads TGTGCCATCGGGGGTCAGCATTACAATGAGCAGTTCTTC.

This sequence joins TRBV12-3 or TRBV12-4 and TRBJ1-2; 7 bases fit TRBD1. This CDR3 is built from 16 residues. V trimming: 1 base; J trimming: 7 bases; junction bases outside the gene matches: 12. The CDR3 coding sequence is TGTGCCAGCAGTTTAGAGCTCACAGACAGGGTAGTTGGCTACACCTTC. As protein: CASSLELTDRVVGYTF.

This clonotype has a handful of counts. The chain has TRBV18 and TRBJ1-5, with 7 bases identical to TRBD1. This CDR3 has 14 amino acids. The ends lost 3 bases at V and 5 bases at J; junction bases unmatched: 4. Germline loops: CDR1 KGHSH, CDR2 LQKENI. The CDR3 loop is CASSPGTAHQPQHF. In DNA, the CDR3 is TGTGCCAGCTCACCGGGGACAGCCCATCAGCCCCAGCATTTT. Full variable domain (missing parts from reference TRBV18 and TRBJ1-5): NAGVMQNPRHLVRRRGQEARLRCSPMKGHSHVYWYRQLPEEGLKFMVYLQKENIIDESGMPKERFSAEFPKEGPSILRIQQVVRGDSAAYFCASSPGTAHQPQHFGDGTRLSIL.

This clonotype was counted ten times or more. In DNA form, the CDR3 reads TGTGCCATCAGCCCCGACACGGACAAAAGCTCCTACAATGAGCAGTTCTTC. Amino acids: CAISPDTDKSSYNEQFF. V gene TRBV10-3 combines with J gene TRBJ2-1; D is perhaps TRBD1 (5 bases). From germline, CDR1 is ENHRY and CDR2 SYGVKD. CDR3 length: 17 residues. The germline V and J ends were trimmed by 6 bases and 0 bases, with 18 bases remaining between them.

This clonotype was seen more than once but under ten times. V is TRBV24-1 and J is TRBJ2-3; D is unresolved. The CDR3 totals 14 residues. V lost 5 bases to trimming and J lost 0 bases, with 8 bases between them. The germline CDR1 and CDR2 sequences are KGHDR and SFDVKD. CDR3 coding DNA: TGTGCCACCAGTGTCGGAACCAGCACAGATACGCAGTATTTT. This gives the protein CATSVGTSTDTQYF.

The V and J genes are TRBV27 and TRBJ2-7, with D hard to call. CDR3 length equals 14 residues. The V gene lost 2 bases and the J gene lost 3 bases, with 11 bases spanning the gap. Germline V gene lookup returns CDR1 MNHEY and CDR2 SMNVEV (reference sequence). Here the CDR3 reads CASSLAGSLYEQYF. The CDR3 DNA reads TGTGCCAGCAGTTTAGCAGGCAGCCTCTACGAGCAGTACTTC.

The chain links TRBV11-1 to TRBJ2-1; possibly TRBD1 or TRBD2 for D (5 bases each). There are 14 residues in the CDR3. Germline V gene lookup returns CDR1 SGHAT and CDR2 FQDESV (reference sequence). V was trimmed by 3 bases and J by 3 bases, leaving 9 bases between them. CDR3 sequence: CASSLKRGYNEQFF. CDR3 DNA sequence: TGTGCCAGCAGCTTGAAGAGGGGCTACAATGAGCAGTTCTTC. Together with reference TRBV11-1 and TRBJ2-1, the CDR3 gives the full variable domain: EAEVAQSPRYKITEKSQAVAFWCDPISGHATLYWYRQILGQGPELLVQFQDESVVDDSQLPKDRFSAERLKGVDSTLKIQPAELGDSAMYLCASSLKRGYNEQFFGPGTRLTVL.

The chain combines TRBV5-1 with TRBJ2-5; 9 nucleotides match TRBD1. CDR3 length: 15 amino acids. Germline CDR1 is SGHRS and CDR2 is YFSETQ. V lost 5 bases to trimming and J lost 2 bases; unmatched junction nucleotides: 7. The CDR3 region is CASSRGTGFQETQYF. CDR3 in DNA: TGCGCCAGCAGTAGAGGGACAGGGTTTCAAGAGACCCAGTACTTC.

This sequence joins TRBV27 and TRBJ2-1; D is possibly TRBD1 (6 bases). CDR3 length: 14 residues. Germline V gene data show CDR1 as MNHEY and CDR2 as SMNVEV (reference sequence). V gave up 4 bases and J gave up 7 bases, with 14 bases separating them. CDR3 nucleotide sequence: TGTGCCAGCAGTTCAGGGACATCGCGGAATGAGCAGTTCTTC. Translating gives CASSSGTSRNEQFF.

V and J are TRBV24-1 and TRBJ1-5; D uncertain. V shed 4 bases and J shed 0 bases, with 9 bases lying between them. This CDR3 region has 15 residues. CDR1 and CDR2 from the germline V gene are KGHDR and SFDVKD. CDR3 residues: CATSDGRYSNQPQHF. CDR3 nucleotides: TGTGCCACCAGTGACGGGAGGTATAGCAATCAGCCCCAGCATTTT.

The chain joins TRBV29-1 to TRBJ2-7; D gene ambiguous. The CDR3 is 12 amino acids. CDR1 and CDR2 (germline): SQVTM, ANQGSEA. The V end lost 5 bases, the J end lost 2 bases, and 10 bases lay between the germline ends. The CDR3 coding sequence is TGCAGCGTTAGGCCAGGAGCCTACGAGCAGTACTTC. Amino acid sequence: CSVRPGAYEQYF.

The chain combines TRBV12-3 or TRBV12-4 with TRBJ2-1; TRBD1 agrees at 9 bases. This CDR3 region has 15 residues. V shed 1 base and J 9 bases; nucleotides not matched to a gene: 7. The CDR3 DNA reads TGTGCCAGCAGTTTAGGTGGGACAGGGAAAGGTGAGCAGTTCTTC. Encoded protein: CASSLGGTGKGEQFF.

This chain's CDR3 is CATSVAGYGYTF. The DNA of the CDR3 is TGTGCCACCAGTGTTGCTGGGTACGGCTACACCTTC. The chain combines TRBV24-1 with TRBJ1-2; no firm D call. Trimming pared 5 bases from V and 8 bases from J, leaving 11 bases between. This CDR3 comprises 12 residues. Germline CDR1 and CDR2: KGHDR and SFDVKD.